This entry lists 8 T cell receptor beta chains sequenced from one sample in a study of blood T cell repertoires in COVID-19. Here immunoSEQ multiplex PCR was the method, and the copy in TCRdb shows in-frame clones only, minus some. The sample carries approximately 250,000 clones, around nine tenths recorded once. The sample comprised peripheral blood. Source of these receptors: a man aged 35 to 55 with active or convalescent COVID-19.

V gene TRBV19 combines with J gene TRBJ2-7, with D possibly matching TRBD1 (5 bases). The V end lost 1 base, the J end lost 0 bases, and 16 bases lay between the germline ends. There are 17 residues in the CDR3. Germline lookup yields CDR1 LNHDA and CDR2 SQIVND (reference sequence). As DNA, the CDR3 is TGTGCCAGTAGTATAGTATTTTTCACAGGTAGCTCCTACGAGCAGTACTTC. Its protein product is CASSIVFFTGSSYEQYF.

Only one count was recorded for this clone. The chain joins TRBV9 to TRBJ2-7, with 9 positions matching TRBD1. The CDR3 loop spans 14 amino acids. The ends lost 3 bases at V and 6 bases at J; junction bases unmatched: 7. Germline loops: CDR1 SGDLS, CDR2 YYNGEE. CDR3 nucleotides: TGTGCCAGCAGCGCCCCCGGGACAGGGACCGAGCAGTACTTC. Protein product: CASSAPGTGTEQYF.

The chain is built from TRBV6-6 and TRBJ2-1, with TRBD2 identical over 10 bases. This CDR3 has 17 amino acids. Losses at the gene ends were 5 bases for V and 5 bases for J; bases not matched to a gene: 12. The germline V gene encodes CDR1 MNHNY and CDR2 SVGAGI (reference sequence). CDR3 protein: CASSRIQGLARNNEQFF. In DNA, the CDR3 is TGTGCCAGCAGTCGTATCCAGGGACTAGCGCGCAACAATGAGCAGTTCTTC.

This clone was observed a single time. The chain links TRBV6-5 to TRBJ2-7; 12 positions agree with TRBD2. CDR1 MNHEY and CDR2 SVGAGI come from the germline V gene. The trim removed 6 bases at V and 2 bases at J, leaving 2 bases unmatched. The CDR3 totals 14 residues. The CDR3 coding sequence is TGTGCCAGCAGGCTAGCGGGGGGGCCCTACGAGCAGTACTTC. Protein product: CASRLAGGPYEQYF.

The J gene is TRBJ1-2, the V gene TRBV4-1, with TRBD1 matching 9 bases. This CDR3 spans 17 amino acids. Losses at the gene ends were 1 base for V and 3 bases for J; bases not matched to a gene: 9. CDR1 and CDR2 (germline): MGHRA, YSYEKL. DNA for the CDR3: TGCGCCAGCAGCCAAGGATTACAGGGGGCGCGGGACTATGGCTACACCTTC. Protein sequence: CASSQGLQGARDYGYTF.

The chain recombines TRBV9 with TRBJ2-2; TRBD1 matches 7 bases. This CDR3 has 13 amino acids. Germline V gene data show CDR1 as SGDLS and CDR2 as YYNGEE. V was clipped by 7 bases and J by 1 base; unmatched bases: 1. The CDR3 DNA reads TGTGCCAGCCGGACAGGGAACACCGGGGAGCTGTTTTTT. Its translation: CASRTGNTGELFF.

The rearrangement uses TRBV5-4 and TRBJ2-5, with a possible D match to TRBD1 (6 bases). Germline CDR1 and CDR2: SGHNT and YYREEE (reference sequence). The CDR3 runs 16 residues. V shed 4 bases and J shed 1 base, with 17 bases lying between them. CDR3 protein: CASSPQGRRTQETQYF. In DNA, the CDR3 is TGTGCCAGCAGCCCCCAGGGGCGGAGAACCCAAGAGACCCAGTACTTC.

The chain joins TRBV6-1 to TRBJ2-7; TRBD2 matches 12 bases. J was trimmed by 4 bases and V by 2 bases; bases with no gene match: 3. The V gene's germline CDR1 is MNHNS and CDR2 SASEGT. CDR3 length equals 15 residues. CDR3: CASSEWGTSGYEQYF. The CDR3 nucleotides read TGTGCCAGCAGTGAATGGGGGACTAGCGGGTACGAGCAGTACTTC.